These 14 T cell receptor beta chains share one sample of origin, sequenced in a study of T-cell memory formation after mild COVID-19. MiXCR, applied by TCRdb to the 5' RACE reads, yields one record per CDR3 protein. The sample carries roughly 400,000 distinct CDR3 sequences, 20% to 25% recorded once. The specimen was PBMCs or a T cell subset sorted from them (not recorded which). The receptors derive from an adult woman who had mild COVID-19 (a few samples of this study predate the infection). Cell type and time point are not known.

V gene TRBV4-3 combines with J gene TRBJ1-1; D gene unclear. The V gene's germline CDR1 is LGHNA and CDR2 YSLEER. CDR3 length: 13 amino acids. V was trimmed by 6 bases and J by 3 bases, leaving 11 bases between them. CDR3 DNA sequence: TGCGCCAGCAGTAGGTGGTCCCACACTGAAGCTTTCTTT. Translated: CASSRWSHTEAFF.

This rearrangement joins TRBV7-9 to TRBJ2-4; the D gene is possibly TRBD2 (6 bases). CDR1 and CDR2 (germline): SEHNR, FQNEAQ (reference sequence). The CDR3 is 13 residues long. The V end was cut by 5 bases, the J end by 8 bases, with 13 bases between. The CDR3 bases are TGTGCCAGCAGCCCGTCGGGAGTAGACATTCAGTACTTC. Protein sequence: CASSPSGVDIQYF.

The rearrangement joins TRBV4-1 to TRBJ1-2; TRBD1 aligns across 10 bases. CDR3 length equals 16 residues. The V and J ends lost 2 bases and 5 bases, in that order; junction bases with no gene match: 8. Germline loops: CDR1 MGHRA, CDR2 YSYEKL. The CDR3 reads CASSQTPGTGAYGYTF. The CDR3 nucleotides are TGCGCCAGCAGCCAAACCCCGGGGACAGGGGCATATGGCTACACCTTC.

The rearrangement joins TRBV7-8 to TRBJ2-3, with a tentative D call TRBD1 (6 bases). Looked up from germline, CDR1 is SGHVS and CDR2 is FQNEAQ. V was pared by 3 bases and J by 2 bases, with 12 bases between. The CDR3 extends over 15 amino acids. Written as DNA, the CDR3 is TGTGCCAGCAGCTTGGGGGCAGCGGCCACAGATACGCAGTATTTT. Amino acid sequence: CASSLGAAATDTQYF. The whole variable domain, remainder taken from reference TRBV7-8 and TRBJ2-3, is GAGVSQSPRYKVAKRGQDVALRCDPISGHVSLFWYQQALGQGPEFLTYFQNEAQLDKSGLPSDRFFAERPEGSVSTLKIQRTQQEDSAVYLCASSLGAAATDTQYFGPGTRLTVL.

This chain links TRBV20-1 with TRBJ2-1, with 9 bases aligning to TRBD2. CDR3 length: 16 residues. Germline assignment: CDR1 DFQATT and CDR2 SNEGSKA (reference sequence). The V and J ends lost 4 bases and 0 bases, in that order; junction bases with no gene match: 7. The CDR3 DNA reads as TGCAGTGCTAACACACTAGCGGGCCGCTCCTACAATGAGCAGTTCTTC. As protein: CSANTLAGRSYNEQFF.

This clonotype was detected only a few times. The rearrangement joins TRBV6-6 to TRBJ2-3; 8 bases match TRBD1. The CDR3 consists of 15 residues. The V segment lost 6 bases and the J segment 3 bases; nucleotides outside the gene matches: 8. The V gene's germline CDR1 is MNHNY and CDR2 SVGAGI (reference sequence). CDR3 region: CASRGDRGLTDTQYF. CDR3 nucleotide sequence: TGTGCCAGCAGGGGTGACAGGGGCCTTACAGATACGCAGTATTTT.

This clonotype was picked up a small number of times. This CDR3 is CASSSIRGQVGETQYF. The CDR3 DNA follows: TGTGCCAGCAGCTCTATAAGGGGACAGGTGGGAGAGACCCAGTACTTC. J is TRBJ2-5 and V is TRBV11-2; 8 nucleotides line up with TRBD1. Germline CDR1 and CDR2: SGHAT and FQNNGV. The ends lost 4 bases at V and 4 bases at J; junction bases unmatched: 11. CDR3 length: 16 residues.

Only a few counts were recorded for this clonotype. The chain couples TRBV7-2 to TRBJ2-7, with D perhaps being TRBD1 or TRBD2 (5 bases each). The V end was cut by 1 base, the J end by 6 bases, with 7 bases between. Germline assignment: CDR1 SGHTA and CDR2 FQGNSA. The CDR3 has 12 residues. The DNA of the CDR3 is TGTGCCAGCAGCTTAGAGAGGGGCGAGCAGTACTTC. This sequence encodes CASSLERGEQYF.

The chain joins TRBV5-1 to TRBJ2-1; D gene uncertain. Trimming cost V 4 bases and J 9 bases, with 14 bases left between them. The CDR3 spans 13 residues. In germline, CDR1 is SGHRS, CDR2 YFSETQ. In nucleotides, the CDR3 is TGCGCCAGCAGCGAACATTTTAGCCGTGAGCAGTTCTTC. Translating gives CASSEHFSREQFF.

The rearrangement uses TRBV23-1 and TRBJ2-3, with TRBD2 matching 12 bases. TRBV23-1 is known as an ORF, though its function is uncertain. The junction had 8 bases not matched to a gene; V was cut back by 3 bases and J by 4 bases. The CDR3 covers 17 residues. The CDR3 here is CASSHVLAGGFPDTQYF. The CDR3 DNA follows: TGCGCCAGCAGTCATGTTCTAGCGGGGGGGTTCCCAGATACGCAGTATTTT.

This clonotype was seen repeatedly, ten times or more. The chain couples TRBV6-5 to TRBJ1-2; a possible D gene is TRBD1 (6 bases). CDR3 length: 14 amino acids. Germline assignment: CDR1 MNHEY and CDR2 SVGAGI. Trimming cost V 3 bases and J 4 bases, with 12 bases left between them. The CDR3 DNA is TGTGCCAGCAGTTATGGGCAGGGGTCCTATGGCTACACCTTC. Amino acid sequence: CASSYGQGSYGYTF.

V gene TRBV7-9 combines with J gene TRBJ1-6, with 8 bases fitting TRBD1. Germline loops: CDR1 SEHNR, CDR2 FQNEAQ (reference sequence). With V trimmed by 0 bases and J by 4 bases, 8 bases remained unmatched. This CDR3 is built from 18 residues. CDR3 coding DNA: TGTGCCAGCAGCTTAGCCGAGGGGACAGGTGTTTATAATTCACCCCTCCACTTT. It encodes CASSLAEGTGVYNSPLHF.

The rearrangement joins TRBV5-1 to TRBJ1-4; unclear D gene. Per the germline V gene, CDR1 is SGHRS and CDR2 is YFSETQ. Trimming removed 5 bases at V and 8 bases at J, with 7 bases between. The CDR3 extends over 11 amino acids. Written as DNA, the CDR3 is TGCGCCAGCAGATTAGGAGAAAAACTGTTTTTT. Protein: CASRLGEKLFF.

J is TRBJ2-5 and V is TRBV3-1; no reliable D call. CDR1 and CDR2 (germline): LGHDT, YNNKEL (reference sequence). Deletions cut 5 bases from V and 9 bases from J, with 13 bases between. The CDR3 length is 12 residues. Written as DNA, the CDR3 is TGTGCCAGCAGCTCCCGACTTTCGGCCCAGTACTTC. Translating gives CASSSRLSAQYF.